The 18 T cell receptor beta chains in this list originate from one sample, sequenced in a study of chemoradiotherapy in HPV16-positive cancers. TCRdb's table, derived via immunoSEQ multiplex PCR, lists solely in-frame clones and lacks some. The repertoire holds some 15,000 clones, with 89% as singletons. Sequencing was performed on blood, taken from a patient who underwent chemoradiotherapy. The receptors originated from a human donor with HPV-associated anogenital cancer.

The chain links TRBV10-3 to TRBJ2-1; 9 nucleotides align to TRBD2. The CDR3 sequence is 18 residues long. Trimming removed 3 bases from V and 6 bases from J; junction bases left unmatched: 15. The germline V gene has CDR1 ENHRY and CDR2 SYGVKD. The CDR3 nucleotides are TGTGCCATCAGTGAATCCTCGGCTAGCGGGATCGGTTCCAATGAGCAGTTCTTC. Amino acids: CAISESSASGIGSNEQFF.

The chain recombines TRBV25-1 with TRBJ1-3; D not resolved. Per the germline V gene, CDR1 is MGHDK and CDR2 is SYGVNS. V lost 4 bases and J 5 bases, leaving 3 bases between the germline ends. This CDR3 has 11 amino acids. The CDR3 spells CASSGRNTIYF. The DNA for the CDR3 is TGTGCCAGCAGTGGGCGAAACACCATATATTTT.

This chain uses TRBV6-6 with TRBJ2-3; D remains ambiguous. CDR1 and CDR2 from the germline V gene are MNHNY and SVGAGI (reference sequence). The V gene lost 6 bases and the J gene lost 2 bases, with 6 bases spanning the gap. This CDR3 has 12 residues. The DNA for the CDR3 is TGTGCCAGCAGACGCCTCACAGATACGCAGTATTTT. This gives the protein CASRRLTDTQYF.

The chain links TRBV15 to TRBJ1-6; tentatively, D is TRBD1 (6 bases). The CDR3 runs 17 residues. CDR1 is LNHNV and CDR2 is YYDKDF in the germline V gene (reference sequence). V dropped 3 bases and J dropped 7 bases, with 19 bases sitting between them. CDR3 loop: CATSRFRPGTWNSPLHF. CDR3 DNA: TGTGCCACCAGCAGGTTCCGCCCAGGGACATGGAATTCACCCCTCCACTTT.

V is TRBV6-5 and J is TRBJ1-2; no clear D gene. The germline V gene encodes CDR1 MNHEY and CDR2 SVGAGI. Trimming removed 2 bases from V and 8 bases from J, with 15 bases in between. The CDR3 runs to 14 residues. CDR3 protein: CASSYGKSVSGYTF. CDR3 coding DNA: TGTGCCAGCAGTTACGGCAAATCCGTATCAGGCTACACCTTC.

This clone came up once. This sequence joins TRBV28 and TRBJ1-4, with D unresolved. V was cut by 7 bases and J by 4 bases, with 16 bases left in between. This CDR3 contains 15 residues. CDR1 is MDHEN and CDR2 is SYDVKM in the germline V gene. CDR3: CASTQRRGRNEKLFF. CDR3 nucleotide sequence: TGTGCCAGCACGCAGCGTCGAGGACGTAATGAAAAACTGTTTTTT.

This chain uses TRBV4-3 with TRBJ1-4, with 7 bases lining up with TRBD1. J lost 2 bases, V lost 4 bases, and 4 bases had no gene match. Germline values: CDR1 LGHNA, CDR2 YSLEER. The CDR3 contains 15 residues. The CDR3 here is CASSPNRGTNEKLFF. The CDR3 DNA sequence: TGCGCCAGCAGCCCCAACAGGGGCACTAATGAAAAACTGTTTTTT.

The chain uses TRBV15 and TRBJ2-5; 7 positions agree with TRBD2. CDR1 LNHNV and CDR2 YYDKDF come from the germline V gene (reference sequence). The CDR3 consists of 15 residues. With V trimmed by 0 bases and J by 5 bases, 6 bases remained unmatched. CDR3 sequence reads: CATSRDIAGWETQYF. DNA for the CDR3: TGTGCCACCAGCAGAGATATAGCGGGCTGGGAGACCCAGTACTTC.

This chain links TRBV4-1 with TRBJ2-3; TRBD2 agrees at 15 bases. CDR1 and CDR2 from the germline V gene are MGHRA and YSYEKL. The CDR3 contains 19 residues. Trimming cost V 3 bases and J 3 bases; bases outside gene matches: 10. The CDR3 DNA sequence: TGCGCCAGCAGCCACCCCGGACTAGCGGGAGGGCCTGAAACAGATACGCAGTATTTT. Encoded protein: CASSHPGLAGGPETDTQYF.

The rearrangement links TRBV20-1 to TRBJ1-4, with a weak D call TRBD1 (5 bases). Germline V gives CDR1 DFQATT, CDR2 SNEGSKA (reference sequence). Between the trimmed V and J ends, which lost 2 bases and 8 bases, there was a span of 6 bases. The CDR3 loop spans 11 amino acids. CDR3 sequence reads: CSARRGEKLFF. DNA for the CDR3: TGCAGTGCTAGACGGGGCGAAAAACTGTTTTTT.

The J gene is TRBJ2-7, the V gene TRBV18; 7 bases align to TRBD1. The length of the CDR3 is 13 residues. Germline assignment: CDR1 KGHSH and CDR2 LQKENI. J gave up 4 bases and V 6 bases, and 6 bases lay outside the gene matches. The CDR3 sequence: CASSEDRRYEQYF. CDR3 DNA sequence: TGTGCCAGCTCGGAGGACAGGAGATACGAGCAGTACTTC.

The genes are TRBV18 and TRBJ1-5; possibly TRBD1 for D (6 bases). Germline V gene sequence: CDR1 KGHSH, CDR2 LQKENI. V lost 4 bases, J lost 7 bases, and 17 bases lay in between. The CDR3 is 15 residues long. The CDR3, as DNA: TGTGCCAGCTCACTCTCCGGGGGTCAGGGGCAGCCCCAGCATTTT. Residues: CASSLSGGQGQPQHF. Drawing the rest from reference TRBV18 and TRBJ1-5, the complete variable domain is NAGVMQNPRHLVRRRGQEARLRCSPMKGHSHVYWYRQLPEEGLKFMVYLQKENIIDESGMPKERFSAEFPKEGPSILRIQQVVRGDSAAYFCASSLSGGQGQPQHFGDGTRLSIL.

The V and J genes are TRBV19 and TRBJ1-4; D remains unclear. The V gene's germline CDR1 is LNHDA and CDR2 SQIVND (reference sequence). CDR3 length: 9 amino acids. V lost 9 bases to trimming and J lost 12 bases, with 8 bases between them. The CDR3 nucleotides are TGTGCCAGCGGCACGGAACTGTTTTTT. Its protein product is CASGTELFF.

The chain employs TRBV5-4 and TRBJ2-2; tentatively, D is TRBD1 or TRBD2 (5 bases each). CDR1 and CDR2 (germline): SGHNT, YYREEE (reference sequence). The CDR3 length is 19 residues. With 0 bases removed from V and 4 bases from J, the gap between germline ends came to 22 bases. CDR3 residues: CASSLVSIWDGGPTGELFF. In DNA, the CDR3 is TGTGCCAGCAGCTTGGTTAGCATTTGGGACGGAGGCCCCACCGGGGAGCTGTTTTTT.

As DNA, the CDR3 is TGTGCCAGCAGTTACGGGGGGGCCGGGTACGAGCAGTACTTC. It codes for CASSYGGAGYEQYF. V is TRBV19 and J is TRBJ2-7; 8 nucleotides line up with TRBD2. Germline values: CDR1 LNHDA, CDR2 SQIVND (reference sequence). With V trimmed by 9 bases and J by 4 bases, 11 bases remained unmatched. The length of the CDR3 is 14 residues.

The chain has TRBV6-5 and TRBJ1-6; 8 nucleotides line up with TRBD1. The CDR3 covers 15 residues. Germline trimming cut 6 bases from V and 7 bases from J; bases unmatched to any gene: 8. In germline, CDR1 is MNHEY, CDR2 SVGAGI. CDR3 amino acids: CASRAGQGENSPLHF. In DNA form, the CDR3 reads TGTGCCAGCAGGGCAGGACAGGGAGAGAATTCACCCCTCCACTTT.

The rearrangement uses TRBV7-2 and TRBJ1-4, with TRBD1 matching 7 bases. This CDR3 comprises 14 residues. V shed 7 bases and J 8 bases; nucleotides not matched to a gene: 10. Germline V gives CDR1 SGHTA, CDR2 FQGNSA. CDR3 region: CASTNRGTVEKLFF. For the CDR3, the DNA is TGTGCCAGCACCAACCGGGGGACAGTAGAAAAACTGTTTTTT.

The rearrangement links TRBV28 to TRBJ1-2; tentative D call: TRBD1 (5 bases). The CDR3 covers 13 residues. Looked up from germline, CDR1 is MDHEN and CDR2 is SYDVKM. In nucleotides, the CDR3 is TGTGCGGGGGGGACGGCAGCTAACTATGGCTACACCTTC. Its translation: CAGGTAANYGYTF.